The entry that follows covers one T cell receptor (beta chain) sequence. Its matching antigen is unknown. With 4 bases clipped from V and 6 bases from J, the junction kept 7 bases outside the gene matches. The CDR3 is 15 residues long. Germline V gene lookup returns CDR1 SGHTA and CDR2 FQGTGA. The sample comes from a study of cytomegalovirus exposure and HLA in healthy donors. Study-level points and caveats: TCR association rates varied by HLA locus in a later analysis, with DRB1 highest and HLA-C lowest. Whilst most TCR sequences proved rare, a subset of public TCRs occurred across many donors.

Both 60 Vbeta primers and 13 Jbeta primers went into the PCR. Some clones are missing from TCRdb's copy, which holds only in-frame ones; the method was immunoSEQ multiplex PCR. The sample has 100,000 to 120,000 clones, over 65% seen once; the top ten hold 1.3%. The TCR comes from a woman in her twenties or thirties in good health and CMV-seronegative. The sample taken for sequencing was PBMCs. V usage is TRBV7-3 and J usage is TRBJ2-2, with 8 bases that match TRBD1. CDR3 nucleotide sequence: TGTGCCAGCAGCTCGGGACAGGCGGGCGCCGGGGAGCTGTTTTTT. Translation: CASSSGQAGAGELFF. Variable domain in full (rest from reference TRBV7-3 and TRBJ2-2): GAGVSQTPSNKVTEKGKYVELRCDPISGHTALYWYRQSLGQGPEFLIYFQGTGAADDSGLPNDRFFAVRPEGSVSTLKIQRTERGDSAVYLCASSSGQAGAGELFFGEGSRLTVL.